These 8 T cell receptor beta chains were all obtained from the same sample, sequenced in a study of cytomegalovirus exposure and HLA in healthy donors. The study ran its PCR with 60 Vbeta and 13 Jbeta primers. TCRdb keeps only in-frame clones here, not all; method: immunoSEQ multiplex PCR. The sample yields 170,000 or so clones, about 80% seen once. Sequenced input: PBMCs. The source of these receptors is a boy younger than 18 in good health and CMV-seronegative.

The chain combines TRBV7-9 with TRBJ2-1; possibly TRBD2 for D (6 bases). This CDR3 spans 13 amino acids. Germline V CDR1 and CDR2: SEHNR, FQNEAQ (reference sequence). Trimming shortened V by 5 bases and J by 9 bases, and 14 bases separated the two germline ends. DNA of the CDR3: TGTGCCAGCAGCGGTCGACTAGTCGTTGAGCAGTTCTTC. As protein: CASSGRLVVEQFF.

The chain combines TRBV19 with TRBJ1-1; TRBD1 might be the D (5 bases). The V end lost 5 bases, the J end lost 0 bases, and 7 bases lay between the germline ends. From germline, CDR1 is LNHDA and CDR2 SQIVND (reference sequence). This CDR3 region has 13 residues. CDR3 loop: CASSLTVNTEAFF. The CDR3 region has the DNA TGTGCCAGTAGTTTGACAGTGAACACTGAAGCTTTCTTT.

V is TRBV6-5 and J is TRBJ1-1, with TRBD1 matching 9 bases. The CDR3 spans 13 residues. Germline CDR1 is MNHEY and CDR2 is SVGAGI. Losses at the gene ends were 7 bases for V and 6 bases for J; bases not matched to a gene: 6. CDR3 sequence (DNA): TGTGCCAGCAACCCGGGACAGGGATCTGAAGCTTTCTTT. Translation: CASNPGQGSEAFF.

V and J are TRBV19 and TRBJ1-2; maybe TRBD1 (6 bases). Germline lookup yields CDR1 LNHDA and CDR2 SQIVND (reference sequence). With 9 bases removed from V and 4 bases from J, the gap between germline ends came to 15 bases. This CDR3 comprises 13 residues. CDR3 sequence reads: CASLQGLSYGYTF. For the CDR3, the DNA is TGTGCCAGCCTCCAGGGGCTAAGCTATGGCTACACCTTC. The full variable domain, completed using reference TRBV19 and TRBJ1-2, is DGGITQSPKYLFRKEGQNVTLSCEQNLNHDAMYWYRQDPGQGLRLIYYSQIVNDFQKGDIAEGYSVSREKKESFPLTVTSAQKNPTAFYLCASLQGLSYGYTFGSGTRLTVV.

This clone was recorded only once. This sequence joins TRBV18 and TRBJ1-1; TRBD1 matches 7 bases. Trimming removed 3 bases from V and 1 base from J; junction bases left unmatched: 2. Germline V lookup: CDR1 KGHSH, CDR2 LQKENI. CDR3 length: 14 residues. The DNA of the CDR3 is TGTGCCAGCTCACCTTCAGGGGGGAACACTGAAGCTTTCTTT. Its translation: CASSPSGGNTEAFF.

This clone has only a few counts. This chain uses TRBV7-2 with TRBJ1-5, with 8 bases matching TRBD1. The CDR3 contains 15 residues. Looked up from germline, CDR1 is SGHTA and CDR2 is FQGNSA. V shed 4 bases, J shed 2 bases, and the junction held 4 bases outside the gene matches. CDR3 bases: TGTGCCAGCAGCTCGACAGGGGAAGGCAATCAGCCCCAGCATTTT. This translates into CASSSTGEGNQPQHF.

This sequence joins TRBV7-2 and TRBJ2-1; 10 bases are a match to TRBD2. This CDR3 spans 19 amino acids. The germline CDR1 and CDR2 sequences are SGHTA and FQGNSA. The V and J ends lost 1 base and 4 bases, in that order; junction bases with no gene match: 13. CDR3 bases: TGTGCCAGCAGCTTAGATGTGGGGATTCTAGCGGGAGATTACAATGAGCAGTTCTTC. It translates to CASSLDVGILAGDYNEQFF.

This clone was recorded only once. The chain uses TRBV19 and TRBJ2-7; D is possibly TRBD2 (6 bases). Per germline, CDR1 LNHDA and CDR2 SQIVND (reference sequence). The V and J ends lost 3 bases and 3 bases respectively, with 15 bases between them. This CDR3 is built from 15 residues. For the CDR3, the DNA is TGTGCCAGTAGTATGCGGGAAGGGGTGGTCTACGAGCAGTACTTC. Protein sequence: CASSMREGVVYEQYF.